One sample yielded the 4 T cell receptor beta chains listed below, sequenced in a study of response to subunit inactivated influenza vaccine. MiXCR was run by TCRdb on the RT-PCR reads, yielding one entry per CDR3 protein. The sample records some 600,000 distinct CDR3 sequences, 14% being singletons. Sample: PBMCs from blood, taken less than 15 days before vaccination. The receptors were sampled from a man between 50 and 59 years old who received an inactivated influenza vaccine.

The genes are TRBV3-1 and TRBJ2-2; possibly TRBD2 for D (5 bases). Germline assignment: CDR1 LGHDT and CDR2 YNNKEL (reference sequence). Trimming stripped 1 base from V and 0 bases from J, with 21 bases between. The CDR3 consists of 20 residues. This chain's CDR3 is CASSQAFSPRGYANTGELFF. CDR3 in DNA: TGTGCCAGCAGCCAAGCATTCAGTCCACGAGGGTACGCGAACACCGGGGAGCTGTTTTTT.

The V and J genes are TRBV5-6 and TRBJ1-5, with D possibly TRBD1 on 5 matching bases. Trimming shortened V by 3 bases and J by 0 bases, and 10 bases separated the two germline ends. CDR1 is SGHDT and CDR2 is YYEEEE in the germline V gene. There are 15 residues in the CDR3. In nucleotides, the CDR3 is TGTGCCAGCAGCTCGCGACAGAGTAGCAATCAGCCCCAGCATTTT. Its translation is CASSSRQSSNQPQHF.

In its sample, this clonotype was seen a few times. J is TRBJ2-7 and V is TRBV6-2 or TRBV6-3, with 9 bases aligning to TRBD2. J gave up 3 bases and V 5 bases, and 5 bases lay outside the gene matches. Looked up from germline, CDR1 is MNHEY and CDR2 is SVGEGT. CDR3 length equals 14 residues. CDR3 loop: CASSRLAENYEQYF. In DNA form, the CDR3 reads TGTGCCAGCAGTCGACTAGCGGAGAACTACGAGCAGTACTTC.

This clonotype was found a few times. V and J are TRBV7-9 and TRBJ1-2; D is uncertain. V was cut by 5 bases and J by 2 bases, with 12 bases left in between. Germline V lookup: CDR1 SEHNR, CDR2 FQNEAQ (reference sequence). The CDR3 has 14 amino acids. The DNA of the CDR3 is TGTGCCAGCAGCCACTCCGGCGGGAACTATGGCTACACCTTC. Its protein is CASSHSGGNYGYTF. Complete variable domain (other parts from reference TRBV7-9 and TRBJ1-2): DTGVSQNPRHKITKRGQNVTFRCDPISEHNRLYWYRQTLGQGPEFLTYFQNEAQLEKSRLLSDRFSAERPKGSFSTLEIQRTEQGDSAMYLCASSHSGGNYGYTFGSGTRLTVV.